This TCR beta chain was recovered during a study of cytomegalovirus exposure and HLA in healthy donors. Overall study findings and caveats: A later look showed TCR association rates differing by HLA locus, highest for DRB1 and lowest for HLA-C. Owing to their indistinguishability, certain V segments, notably TRBV6-2 and TRBV6-3, were excluded. Some TCR beta chains (about 180 of them) were listed as cytomegalovirus-associated. In a later analysis, the majority of CMV-associated beta chains seemingly showed HLA restriction.

Details on this clone: What it recognizes is unknown.

Deletions cut 5 bases from V and 6 bases from J, with 14 bases between. Germline V gives CDR1 SGHRS, CDR2 YFSETQ. The CDR3 has 13 residues. The PCR had 60 Vbeta and 13 Jbeta primers. TCRdb's copy holds only in-frame clones and misses some; the assay was immunoSEQ multiplex PCR. The sample contains about 180,000 clones, 80% of which appear only once. The clonotype originates from a woman aged 25 to 39 in good health and CMV-seronegative. Sequenced input: PBMCs. This sequence joins TRBV5-1 and TRBJ2-5; D may be TRBD2 (5 bases). As DNA, the CDR3 is TGCGCCAGCAGGGTTCCGGACTCGCAGACCCAGTACTTC. Translated: CASRVPDSQTQYF.